These 5 T cell receptor beta chains were all obtained from the same sample, sequenced in a study of CD8 T cells in Susac syndrome. With random hexamers, reverse transcription was performed on about 0.45 to 1 ug of RNA. TCRdb passed the immunoSEQ multiplex PCR reads through MiXCR, listing each CDR3 protein once. This table holds some 260,000 distinct CDR3 sequences, about 88% found once. Sequenced input: CD8+ T cells from PBMCs. These receptors all stem from a human donor with multiple sclerosis.

This clonotype was observed a single time. The chain employs TRBV4-1 and TRBJ2-1, with D tentatively TRBD2 (5 bases). V lost 0 bases and J 7 bases, leaving 10 bases between the germline ends. In germline, CDR1 is MGHRA, CDR2 YSYEKL. The CDR3 is 14 residues long. The CDR3 DNA sequence: TGCGCCAGCAGCCAAGATGCGCGAGGGAATGAGCAGTTCTTC. Translating it yields CASSQDARGNEQFF.

V usage is TRBV27 and J usage is TRBJ2-1, with 14 bases lining up with TRBD2. The CDR3 spans 20 residues. Germline V lookup: CDR1 MNHEY, CDR2 SMNVEV (reference sequence). The J segment lost 0 bases and the V segment lost 5 bases, leaving 12 bases of the junction unmatched. Here the CDR3 reads CASSLPRTSGRFSSYNEQFF. As DNA, the CDR3 is TGTGCCAGCAGTCTCCCCCGGACTAGCGGGAGGTTTAGCTCCTACAATGAGCAGTTCTTC.

This rearrangement joins TRBV27 to TRBJ2-3; 9 bases agree with TRBD2. The CDR3 runs to 15 residues. Unmatched junction bases numbered 5, after V lost 2 bases and J lost 5 bases. CDR1 and CDR2 from the germline V gene are MNHEY and SMNVEV (reference sequence). CDR3 region: CASSLAGGRGDTQYF. The DNA of the CDR3 is TGTGCCAGCAGTTTAGCGGGAGGGCGTGGAGATACGCAGTATTTT.

The V call is TRBV12-3 or TRBV12-4, the J call TRBJ2-3; unclear D gene. Trimming took 5 bases from V and 0 from J, leaving 3 bases between them. The length of the CDR3 is 12 residues. The CDR3 bases are TGTGCCAGCAGTCTAAGCACAGATACGCAGTATTTT. It specifies CASSLSTDTQYF.

The chain links TRBV28 to TRBJ1-5; D remains unclear. V dropped 5 bases and J dropped 9 bases, with 8 bases sitting between them. Germline lookup yields CDR1 MDHEN and CDR2 SYDVKM. The CDR3 runs to 11 residues. The CDR3 loop is CASSPLGPQHF. CDR3 in DNA: TGTGCCAGCAGTCCCCTGGGGCCCCAGCATTTT.